The entry that follows covers one T cell receptor beta chain sequence. CDR3 size: 16 residues. Trimming stripped 2 bases from V and 4 bases from J, with 14 bases between. The germline V gene encodes CDR1 MNHEY and CDR2 SMNVEV (reference sequence). The data derive from a study of PD-L1 blockade in urothelial cancer. Documented time point: pretreatment peripheral blood. Profiling relied on immunoSEQ multiplex PCR, and the TCRdb table lists in-frame clones only, not all of them. The top ten clones hold 5% to 7% of a sample with about 63,000 clones, roughly 81% of them seen once. The receptor's source is a man in his sixties or seventies with urothelial cancer. The rearrangement uses TRBV27 and TRBJ1-4; D gene ambiguous. The sample here was PBMCs, taken around atezolizumab (anti-PD-L1) treatment. The CDR3 nucleotides read TGTGCCAGCAGTTTAACCGCGGCGGGGATTAATGAAAAACTGTTTTTT. Translation: CASSLTAAGINEKLFF.